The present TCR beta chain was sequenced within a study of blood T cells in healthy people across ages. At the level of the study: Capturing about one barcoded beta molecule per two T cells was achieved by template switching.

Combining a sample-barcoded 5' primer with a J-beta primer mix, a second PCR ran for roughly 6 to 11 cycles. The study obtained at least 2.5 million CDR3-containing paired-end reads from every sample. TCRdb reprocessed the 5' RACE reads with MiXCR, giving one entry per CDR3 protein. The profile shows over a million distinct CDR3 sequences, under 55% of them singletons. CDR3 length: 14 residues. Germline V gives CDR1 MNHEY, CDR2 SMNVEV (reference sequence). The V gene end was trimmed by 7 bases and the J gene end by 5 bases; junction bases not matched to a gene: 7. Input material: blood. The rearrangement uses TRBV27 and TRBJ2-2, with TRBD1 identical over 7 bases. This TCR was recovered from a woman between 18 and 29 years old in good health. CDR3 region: CASTRTGFTGELFF. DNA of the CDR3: TGTGCCAGCACACGGACAGGTTTTACCGGGGAGCTGTTTTTT.